This T cell receptor (beta chain) comes out of a study of control samples from healthy donors and cancer patients. Sequencing was performed with immunoSEQ multiplex PCR; in TCRdb, only in-frame clones are kept and a portion is missing. The profile shows 95,000 to 100,000 clones, 75% to 90% of them singletons. This clone has only a few counts. The germline CDR1 and CDR2 sequences are SGHTA and FQGNSA. The CDR3 runs to 14 residues. V dropped 7 bases and J dropped 7 bases, with 19 bases sitting between them. This clonotype was sampled from a man aged 25 to 45 in good health. The chain couples TRBV7-2 to TRBJ1-2; D remains ambiguous. The sequencing input was blood. The CDR3 here is CASNSRSGVGGYTF. The CDR3, as DNA: TGTGCCAGCAACTCCCGGTCAGGTGTTGGTGGCTACACCTTC. Combining the CDR3 with reference TRBV7-2 and TRBJ1-2 gives the whole variable domain GAGVSQSPSNKVTEKGKDVELRCDPISGHTALYWYRQSLGQGLEFLIYFQGNSAPDKSGLPSDRFSAERTGGSVSTLTIQRTQQEDSAVYLCASNSRSGVGGYTFGSGTRLTVV.